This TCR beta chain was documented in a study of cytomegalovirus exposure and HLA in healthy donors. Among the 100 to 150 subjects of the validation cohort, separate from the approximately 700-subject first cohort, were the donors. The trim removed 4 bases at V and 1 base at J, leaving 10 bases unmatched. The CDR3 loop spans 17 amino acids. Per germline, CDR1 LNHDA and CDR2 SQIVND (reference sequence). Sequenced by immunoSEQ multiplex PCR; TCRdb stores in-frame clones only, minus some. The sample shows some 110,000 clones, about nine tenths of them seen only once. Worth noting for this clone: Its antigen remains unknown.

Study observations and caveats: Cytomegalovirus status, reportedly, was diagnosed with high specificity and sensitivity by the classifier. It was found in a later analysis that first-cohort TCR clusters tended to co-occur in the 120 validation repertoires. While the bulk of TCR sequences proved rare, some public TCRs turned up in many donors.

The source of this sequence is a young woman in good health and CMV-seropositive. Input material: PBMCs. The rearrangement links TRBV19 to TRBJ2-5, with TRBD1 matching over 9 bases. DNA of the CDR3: TGTGCCAGTAGTACCCGGGCCGGACAGGGGTTCCAAGAGACCCAGTACTTC. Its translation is CASSTRAGQGFQETQYF.